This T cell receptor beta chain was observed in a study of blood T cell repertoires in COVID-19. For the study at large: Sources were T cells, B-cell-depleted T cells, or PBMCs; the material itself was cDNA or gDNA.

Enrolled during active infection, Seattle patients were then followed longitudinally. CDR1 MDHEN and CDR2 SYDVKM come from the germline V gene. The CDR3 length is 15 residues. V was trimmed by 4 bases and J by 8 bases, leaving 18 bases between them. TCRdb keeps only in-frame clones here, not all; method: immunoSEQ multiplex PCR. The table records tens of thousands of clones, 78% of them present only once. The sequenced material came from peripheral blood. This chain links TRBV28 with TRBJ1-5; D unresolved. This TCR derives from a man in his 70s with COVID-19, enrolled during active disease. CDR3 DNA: TGTGCCAGCAGTTCCTCCTCGATTTTTGCGGAGCCCCAGCATTTT. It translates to CASSSSSIFAEPQHF. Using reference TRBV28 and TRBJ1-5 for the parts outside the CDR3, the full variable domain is DVKVTQSSRYLVKRTGEKVFLECVQDMDHENMFWYRQDPGLGLRLIYFSYDVKMKEKGDIPEGYSVSREKKERFSLILESASTNQTSMYLCASSSSSIFAEPQHFGDGTRLSIL.